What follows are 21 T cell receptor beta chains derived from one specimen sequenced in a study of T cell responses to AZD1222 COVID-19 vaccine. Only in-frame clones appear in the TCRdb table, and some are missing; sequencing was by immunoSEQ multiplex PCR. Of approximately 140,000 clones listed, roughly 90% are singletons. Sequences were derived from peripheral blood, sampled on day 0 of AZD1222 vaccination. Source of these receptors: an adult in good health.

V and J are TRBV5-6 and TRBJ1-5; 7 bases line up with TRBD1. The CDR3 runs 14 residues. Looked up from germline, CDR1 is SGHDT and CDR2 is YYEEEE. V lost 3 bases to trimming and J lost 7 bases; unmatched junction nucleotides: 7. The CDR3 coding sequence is TGTGCCAGCAGCTCGGGACAGACCATCCAGCCCCAGCATTTT. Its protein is CASSSGQTIQPQHF.

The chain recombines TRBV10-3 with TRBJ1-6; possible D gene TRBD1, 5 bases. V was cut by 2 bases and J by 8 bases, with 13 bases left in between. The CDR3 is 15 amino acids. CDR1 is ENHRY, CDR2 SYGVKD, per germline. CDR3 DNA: TGTGCCATCAGTGAGGGGGCAGGGATGCATTCACCCCTCCACTTT. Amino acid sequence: CAISEGAGMHSPLHF.

CDR3 DNA sequence: TGTGCCAGCAGCTCGGGGGCCAGCAATGAGCAGTTCTTC. It is translated as CASSSGASNEQFF. The gene calls are TRBV6-2 or TRBV6-3 and TRBJ2-1; D may be TRBD1 or TRBD2 (6 bases each). CDR3 length equals 13 residues. Per germline, CDR1 MNHEY and CDR2 SVGEGT. V lost 6 bases and J lost 6, with 12 bases in between.

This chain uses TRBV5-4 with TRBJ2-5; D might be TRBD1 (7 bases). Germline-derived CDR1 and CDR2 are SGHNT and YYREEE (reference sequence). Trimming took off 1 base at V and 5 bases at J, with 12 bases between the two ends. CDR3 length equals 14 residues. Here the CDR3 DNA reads TGTGCCAGCAGCTTGTGGTCAGGGGGGGAGACCCAGTACTTC. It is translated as CASSLWSGGETQYF.

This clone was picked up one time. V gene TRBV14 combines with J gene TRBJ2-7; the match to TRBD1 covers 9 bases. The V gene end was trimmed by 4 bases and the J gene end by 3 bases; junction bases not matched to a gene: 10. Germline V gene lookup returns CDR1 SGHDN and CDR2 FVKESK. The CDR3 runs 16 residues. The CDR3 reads CASSRTGGQGNYEQYF. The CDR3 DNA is TGTGCCAGCAGCCGAACCGGGGGACAGGGAAACTACGAGCAGTACTTC.

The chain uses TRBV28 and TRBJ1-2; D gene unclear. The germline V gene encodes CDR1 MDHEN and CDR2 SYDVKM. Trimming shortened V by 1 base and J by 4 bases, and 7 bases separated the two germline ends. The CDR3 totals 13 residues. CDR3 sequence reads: CASSLFRIYGYTF. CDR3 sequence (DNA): TGTGCCAGCAGTTTATTCAGGATCTATGGCTACACCTTC.

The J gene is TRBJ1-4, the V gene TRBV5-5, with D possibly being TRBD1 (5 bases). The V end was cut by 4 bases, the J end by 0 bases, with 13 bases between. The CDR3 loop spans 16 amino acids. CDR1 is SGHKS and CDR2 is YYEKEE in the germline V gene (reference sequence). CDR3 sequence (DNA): TGTGCCAGCAGCCAGGGCCCGGCAGCAACTAATGAAAAACTGTTTTTT. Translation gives CASSQGPAATNEKLFF. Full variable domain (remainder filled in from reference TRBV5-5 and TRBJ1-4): DAGVTQSPTHLIKTRGQQVTLRCSPISGHKSVSWYQQVLGQGPQFIFQYYEKEERGRGNFPDRFSARQFPNYSSELNVNALLLGDSALYLCASSQGPAATNEKLFFGSGTQLSVL.

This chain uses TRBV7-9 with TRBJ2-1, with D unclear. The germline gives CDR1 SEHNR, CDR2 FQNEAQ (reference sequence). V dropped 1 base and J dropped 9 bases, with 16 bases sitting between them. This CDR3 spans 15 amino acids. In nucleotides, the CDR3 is TGTGCCAGCAGCTTAGGGAAGATCGGCAGGAGTGAGCAGTTCTTC. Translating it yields CASSLGKIGRSEQFF.

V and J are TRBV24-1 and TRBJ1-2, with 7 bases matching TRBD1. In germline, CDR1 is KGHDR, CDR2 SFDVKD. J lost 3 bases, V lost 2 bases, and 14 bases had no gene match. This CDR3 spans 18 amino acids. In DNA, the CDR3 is TGTGCCACCAGTGATTCTCTAAGGGGGCGCGTCCGGTACTATGGCTACACCTTC. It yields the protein CATSDSLRGRVRYYGYTF.

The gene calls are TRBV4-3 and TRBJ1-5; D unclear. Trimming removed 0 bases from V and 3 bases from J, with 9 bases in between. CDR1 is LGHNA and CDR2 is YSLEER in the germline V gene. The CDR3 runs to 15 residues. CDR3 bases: TGCGCCAGCAGCCAAGATACCAGACTCAATCAGCCCCAGCATTTT. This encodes CASSQDTRLNQPQHF.

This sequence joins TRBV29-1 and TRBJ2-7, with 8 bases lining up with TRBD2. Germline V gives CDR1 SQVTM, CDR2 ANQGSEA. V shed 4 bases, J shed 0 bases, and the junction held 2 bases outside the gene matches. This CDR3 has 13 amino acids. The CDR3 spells CSVVLADSYEQYF. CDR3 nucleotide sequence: TGCAGCGTTGTACTAGCGGACTCCTACGAGCAGTACTTC.

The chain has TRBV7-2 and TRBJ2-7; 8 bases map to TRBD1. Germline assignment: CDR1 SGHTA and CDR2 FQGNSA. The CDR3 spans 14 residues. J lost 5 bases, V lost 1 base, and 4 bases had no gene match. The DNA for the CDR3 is TGTGCCAGCAGCTTAGATAGACAGGGGAACGAGCAGTACTTC. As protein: CASSLDRQGNEQYF. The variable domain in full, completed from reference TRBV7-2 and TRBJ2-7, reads GAGVSQSPSNKVTEKGKDVELRCDPISGHTALYWYRQSLGQGLEFLIYFQGNSAPDKSGLPSDRFSAERTGGSVSTLTIQRTQQEDSAVYLCASSLDRQGNEQYFGPGTRLTVT.

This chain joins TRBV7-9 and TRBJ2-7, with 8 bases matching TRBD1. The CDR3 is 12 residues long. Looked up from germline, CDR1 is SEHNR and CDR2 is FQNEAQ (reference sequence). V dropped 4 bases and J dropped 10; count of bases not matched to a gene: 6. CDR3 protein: CASSSGQGPQYF. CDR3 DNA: TGTGCCAGCAGCTCAGGACAGGGACCACAGTACTTC.

The CDR3 sequence is CASRRTGGLRETQYF. Here the CDR3 DNA reads TGTGCCAGCAGGAGGACCGGAGGGTTGCGTGAGACCCAGTACTTC. The V gene is TRBV28, the J gene TRBJ2-5, with a weak D call TRBD2 (6 bases). There are 15 residues in the CDR3. Trimming took off 6 bases at V and 5 bases at J, with 19 bases between the two ends. Germline V gene data show CDR1 as MDHEN and CDR2 as SYDVKM.

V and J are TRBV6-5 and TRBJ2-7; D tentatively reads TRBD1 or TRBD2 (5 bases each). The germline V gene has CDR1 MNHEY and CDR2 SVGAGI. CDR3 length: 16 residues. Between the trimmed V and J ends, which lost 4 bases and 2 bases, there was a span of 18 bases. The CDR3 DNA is TGTGCCAGCAGTTCCCCCTTGGGGGTTGCGACCTACGAGCAGTACTTC. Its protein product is CASSSPLGVATYEQYF.

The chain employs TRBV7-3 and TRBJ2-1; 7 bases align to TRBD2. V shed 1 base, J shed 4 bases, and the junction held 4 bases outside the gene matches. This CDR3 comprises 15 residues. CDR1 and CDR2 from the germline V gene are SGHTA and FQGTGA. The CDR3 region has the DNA TGTGCCAGCAGCTTAAGGCTAGCGGCTTACAATGAGCAGTTCTTC. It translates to CASSLRLAAYNEQFF.

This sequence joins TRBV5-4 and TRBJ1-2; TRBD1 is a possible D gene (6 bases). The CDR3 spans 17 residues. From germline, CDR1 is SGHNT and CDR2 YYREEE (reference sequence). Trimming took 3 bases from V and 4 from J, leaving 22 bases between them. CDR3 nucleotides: TGTGCCAGCAGCTCACCTATGGAAGGGGACAACGGCTATGGCTACACCTTC. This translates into CASSSPMEGDNGYGYTF.

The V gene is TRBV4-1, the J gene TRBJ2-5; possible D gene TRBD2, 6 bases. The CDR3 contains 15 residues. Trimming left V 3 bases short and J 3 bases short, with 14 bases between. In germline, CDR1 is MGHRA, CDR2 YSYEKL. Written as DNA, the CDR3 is TGCGCCAGCAGCCATGGTCCGGGACTGAAAGAGACCCAGTACTTC. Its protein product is CASSHGPGLKETQYF.

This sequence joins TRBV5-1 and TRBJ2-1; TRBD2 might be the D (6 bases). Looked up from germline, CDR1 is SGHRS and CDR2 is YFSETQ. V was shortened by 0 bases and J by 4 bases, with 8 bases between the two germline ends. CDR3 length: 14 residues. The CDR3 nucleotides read TGCGCCAGCAGCTTGGCCGGGAGATACAATGAGCAGTTCTTC. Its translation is CASSLAGRYNEQFF.

CDR3 nucleotide sequence: TGTGCCAGCTCACGAAGCCGGGACTATTCCAATGAGCAGTTCTTC. The encoded protein is CASSRSRDYSNEQFF. The chain employs TRBV18 and TRBJ2-1, with TRBD2 matching over 7 bases. The trim removed 4 bases at V and 6 bases at J, leaving 9 bases unmatched. Germline V CDR1 and CDR2: KGHSH, LQKENI. The CDR3 totals 15 residues.

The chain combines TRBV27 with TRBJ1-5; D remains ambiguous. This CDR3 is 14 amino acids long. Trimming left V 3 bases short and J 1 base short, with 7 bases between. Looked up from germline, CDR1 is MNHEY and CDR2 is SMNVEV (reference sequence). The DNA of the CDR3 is TGTGCCAGCAGTTTGGAGAGGAGCAATCAGCCCCAGCATTTT. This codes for CASSLERSNQPQHF.